Listed below are T cell receptor beta chains from one sample, sequenced in a study of T cell clonotyping in hematopoietic cell transplantation. The repertoire was sequenced with immunoSEQ multiplex PCR; TCRdb's copy has only in-frame clones and lacks some. The data show tens of thousands of clones, 80% to 90% seen once. The material sequenced was peripheral blood mononuclear cells, taken before stem cell transplant. These receptors originate from a man in his sixties with biphenotypic leukemia. Some clones in this sample may be carry-over from other donors' samples. CDR3s include the opening cysteine and the closing phenylalanine or tryptophan. Fields, in order: clone size, V gene, J gene, D gene, CDR3 DNA, CDR3 protein. The D gene is left open where the match is weak. The size entry is marked missing in some rows and otherwise reads once, few, many or a size class.

abundance: .
v_gene: TRBV28
j_gene: TRBJ1-4
d_gene: .
CDR3nt: TGTGCCAGCAGTTTAGCGGGTACTAATGAAAAACTGTTTTTT
CDR3aa: CASSLAGTNEKLFF

abundance: once
v_gene: TRBV29-1
j_gene: TRBJ2-1
d_gene: TRBD2
CDR3nt: TGCAGCGTTGAGGCTGGAGTGCGGGAGGAGTATGATGAGCAGTTCTTC
CDR3aa: CSVEAGVREEYDEQFF

abundance: .
v_gene: TRBV5-1
j_gene: TRBJ2-5
d_gene: .
CDR3nt: TGCGCCAGCAGCTCGCAGGGGCAAGAGACCCAGTACTTC
CDR3aa: CASSSQGQETQYF

abundance: once
v_gene: TRBV30
j_gene: TRBJ1-2
d_gene: TRBD1
CDR3nt: TGTGCCTGGAGTGTACCCCGGACAGGGGAGAATGAGTATGGCTACACCTTC
CDR3aa: CAWSVPRTGENEYGYTF

abundance: .
v_gene: TRBV28
j_gene: TRBJ2-6
d_gene: TRBD1
CDR3nt: TGTGCCAGCAGTCGACAGGGCTCTGGGGCCAACGTCCTGACTTTC
CDR3aa: CASSRQGSGANVLTF

abundance: .
v_gene: TRBV28
j_gene: TRBJ1-1
d_gene: .
CDR3nt: TGTGCCAGCAGACTAGGAGGGCCCGAAGCGAACACTGAAGCTTTCTTT
CDR3aa: CASRLGGPEANTEAFF

abundance: .
v_gene: TRBV7-7
j_gene: TRBJ2-7
d_gene: .
CDR3nt: TGTGCTAGCAGCTTAGCTGCGGGGACCAGCTACGAGCAGTACTTC
CDR3aa: CASSLAAGTSYEQYF

abundance: .
v_gene: TRBV25-1
j_gene: TRBJ2-1
d_gene: TRBD2
CDR3nt: TGTGCCAGTACTCCCCCTAGCGGAGCATACAATGAGCAGTTCTTC
CDR3aa: CASTPPSGAYNEQFF

abundance: .
v_gene: TRBV27
j_gene: TRBJ1-5
d_gene: TRBD1
CDR3nt: TGTGCCAGCAGTTCCCTCGACAGGGTCGGGCAGCCCCAGCATTTT
CDR3aa: CASSSLDRVGQPQHF

abundance: .
v_gene: TRBV4-2
j_gene: TRBJ1-5
d_gene: TRBD1
CDR3nt: TGTGCCAGCAGCCAAGATTGGAGCAGGGGGAATCAGCCCCAGCATTTT
CDR3aa: CASSQDWSRGNQPQHF

abundance: .
v_gene: TRBV7-9
j_gene: TRBJ2-1
d_gene: .
CDR3nt: TGTGCCAGCAGCTTAATATCGTACAATGAGCAGTTCTTC
CDR3aa: CASSLISYNEQFF

abundance: .
v_gene: TRBV4-3
j_gene: TRBJ2-7
d_gene: .
CDR3nt: TGCGCCAGCAGCCAAGTGCGCCTCGCGGGGCTATACGAGCAGTACTTC
CDR3aa: CASSQVRLAGLYEQYF

abundance: .
v_gene: TRBV2
j_gene: TRBJ2-1
d_gene: TRBD2
CDR3nt: TGTGCCAGCACCAGACGGACTAGCGGGATTTACAATGAGCAGTTCTTC
CDR3aa: CASTRRTSGIYNEQFF

abundance: .
v_gene: TRBV28
j_gene: TRBJ1-2
d_gene: .
CDR3nt: TGTGCCAGCAGTTTGGTGAGGGCCGACTATGGCTACACCTTC
CDR3aa: CASSLVRADYGYTF

abundance: .
v_gene: TRBV30
j_gene: TRBJ1-1
d_gene: .
CDR3nt: TGTGCCTGGCATGAAGGGCTCAACACTGAAGCTTTCTTT
CDR3aa: CAWHEGLNTEAFF

abundance: .
v_gene: TRBV5-6
j_gene: TRBJ1-2
d_gene: .
CDR3nt: TGTGCCAGCAGCATCCTCTACTTTGGTGTTAACTATGGCTACACCTTC
CDR3aa: CASSILYFGVNYGYTF

abundance: .
v_gene: TRBV28
j_gene: TRBJ2-1
d_gene: TRBD2
CDR3nt: TGTGCCAGCAGGGTCAGCGGGAGGGTCCAGGTTGAGCAGTTCTTC
CDR3aa: CASRVSGRVQVEQFF

abundance: .
v_gene: TRBV7-2
j_gene: TRBJ2-4
d_gene: .
CDR3nt: TGTGCCAGCAGCTTAGGGCCGGGGGCCAAAAACATTCAGTACTTC
CDR3aa: CASSLGPGAKNIQYF

abundance: once
v_gene: TRBV28
j_gene: TRBJ1-1
d_gene: .
CDR3nt: TGTGCCAGCAGTAAAGGATTGAACACTGAAGCTTTCTTT
CDR3aa: CASSKGLNTEAFF

abundance: .
v_gene: TRBV28
j_gene: TRBJ2-7
d_gene: .
CDR3nt: TGTGCCAGCAGTTTACGCAGCGCCCAACCCTACGAGCAGTACTTC
CDR3aa: CASSLRSAQPYEQYF